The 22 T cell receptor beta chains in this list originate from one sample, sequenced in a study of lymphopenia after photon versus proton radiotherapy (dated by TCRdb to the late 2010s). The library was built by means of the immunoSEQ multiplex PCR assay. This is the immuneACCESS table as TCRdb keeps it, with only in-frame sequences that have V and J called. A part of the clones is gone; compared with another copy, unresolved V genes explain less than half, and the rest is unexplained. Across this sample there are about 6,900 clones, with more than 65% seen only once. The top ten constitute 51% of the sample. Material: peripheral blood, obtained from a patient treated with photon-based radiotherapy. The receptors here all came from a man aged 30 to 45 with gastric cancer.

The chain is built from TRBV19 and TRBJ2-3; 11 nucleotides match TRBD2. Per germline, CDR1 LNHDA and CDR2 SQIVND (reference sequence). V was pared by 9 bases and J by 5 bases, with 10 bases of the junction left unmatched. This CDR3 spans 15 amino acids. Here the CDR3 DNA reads TGTGCCAGGAACCAATTAGCGGGGGGGCGAGATACGCAGTATTTT. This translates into CARNQLAGGRDTQYF.

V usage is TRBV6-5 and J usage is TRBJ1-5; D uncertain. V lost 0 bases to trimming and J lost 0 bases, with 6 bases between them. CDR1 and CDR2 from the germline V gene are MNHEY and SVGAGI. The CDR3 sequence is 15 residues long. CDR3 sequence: CASSYSGGSNQPQHF. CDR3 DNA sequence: TGTGCCAGCAGTTACTCGGGCGGTAGCAATCAGCCCCAGCATTTT.

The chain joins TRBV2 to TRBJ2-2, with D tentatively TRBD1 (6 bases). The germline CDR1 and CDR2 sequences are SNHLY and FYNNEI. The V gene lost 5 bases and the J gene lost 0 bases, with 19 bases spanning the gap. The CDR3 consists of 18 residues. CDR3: CASSPLSSGTPNTGELFF. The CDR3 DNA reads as TGTGCCAGCAGTCCCTTATCTTCCGGGACACCGAACACCGGGGAGCTGTTTTTT.

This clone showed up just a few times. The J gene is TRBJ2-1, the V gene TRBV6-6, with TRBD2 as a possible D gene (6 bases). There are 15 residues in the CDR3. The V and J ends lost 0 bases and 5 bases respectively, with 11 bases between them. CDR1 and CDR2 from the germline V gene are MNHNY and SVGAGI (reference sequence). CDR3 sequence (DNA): TGTGCCAGCAGTTACTCGGAGGGGCAAAACAATGAGCAGTTCTTC. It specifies CASSYSEGQNNEQFF.

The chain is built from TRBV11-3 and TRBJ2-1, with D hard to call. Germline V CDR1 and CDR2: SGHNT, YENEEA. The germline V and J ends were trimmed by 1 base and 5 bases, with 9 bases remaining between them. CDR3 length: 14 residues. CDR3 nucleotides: TGTGCCAGCAGCTTAGTCGGCCAGAACAATGAGCAGTTCTTC. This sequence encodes CASSLVGQNNEQFF.

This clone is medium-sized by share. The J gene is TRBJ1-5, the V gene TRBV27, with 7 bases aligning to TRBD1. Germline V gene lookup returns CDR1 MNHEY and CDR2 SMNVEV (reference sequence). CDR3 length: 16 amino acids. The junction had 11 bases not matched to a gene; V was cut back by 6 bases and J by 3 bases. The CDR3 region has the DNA TGTGCCAGCAGGCACACTTCGACAGGGACCAATCAGCCCCAGCATTTT. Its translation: CASRHTSTGTNQPQHF.

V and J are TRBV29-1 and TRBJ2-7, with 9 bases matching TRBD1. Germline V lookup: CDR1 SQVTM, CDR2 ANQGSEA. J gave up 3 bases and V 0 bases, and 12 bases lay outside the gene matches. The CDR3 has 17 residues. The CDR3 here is CSVEDRSGTGRIYEQYF. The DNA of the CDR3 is TGCAGCGTTGAAGATAGATCCGGGACAGGGAGAATCTACGAGCAGTACTTC.

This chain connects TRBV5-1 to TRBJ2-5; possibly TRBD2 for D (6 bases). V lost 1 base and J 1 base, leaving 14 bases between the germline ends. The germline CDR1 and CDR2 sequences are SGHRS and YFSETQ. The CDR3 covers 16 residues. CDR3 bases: TGCGCCAGCAGCTTGTACGGGGGAACGGGCCAAGAGACCCAGTACTTC. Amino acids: CASSLYGGTGQETQYF.

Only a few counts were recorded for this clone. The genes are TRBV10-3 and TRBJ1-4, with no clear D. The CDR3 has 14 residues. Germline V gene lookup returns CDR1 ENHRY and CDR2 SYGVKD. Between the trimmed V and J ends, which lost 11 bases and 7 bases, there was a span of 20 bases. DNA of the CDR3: TGTGCCTCCGGCCGCCCGGAAGGGTCTGAAAAACTGTTTTTT. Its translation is CASGRPEGSEKLFF.

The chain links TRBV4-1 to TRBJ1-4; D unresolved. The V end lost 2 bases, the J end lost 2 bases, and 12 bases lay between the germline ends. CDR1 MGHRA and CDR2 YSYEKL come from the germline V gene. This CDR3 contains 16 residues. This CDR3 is CASSQPGRGTNEKLFF. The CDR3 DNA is TGCGCCAGCAGCCAACCGGGCCGAGGGACTAATGAAAAACTGTTTTTT.

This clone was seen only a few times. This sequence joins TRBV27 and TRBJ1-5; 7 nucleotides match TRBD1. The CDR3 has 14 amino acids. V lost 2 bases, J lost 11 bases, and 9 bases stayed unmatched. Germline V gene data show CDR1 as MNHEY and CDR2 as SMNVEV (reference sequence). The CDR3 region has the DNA TGTGCCAGCAGTTTACGGACAGGTCAGCAGGCCCAGCATTTT. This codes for CASSLRTGQQAQHF.

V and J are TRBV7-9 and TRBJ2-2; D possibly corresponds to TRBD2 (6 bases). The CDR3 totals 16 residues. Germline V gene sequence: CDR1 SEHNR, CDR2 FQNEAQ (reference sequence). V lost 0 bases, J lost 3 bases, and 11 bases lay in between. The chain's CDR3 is CASSLAVGGDTGELFF. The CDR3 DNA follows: TGTGCCAGCAGCTTAGCGGTGGGAGGTGACACCGGGGAGCTGTTTTTT. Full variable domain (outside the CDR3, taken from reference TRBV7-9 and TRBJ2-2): DTGVSQNPRHKITKRGQNVTFRCDPISEHNRLYWYRQTLGQGPEFLTYFQNEAQLEKSRLLSDRFSAERPKGSFSTLEIQRTEQGDSAMYLCASSLAVGGDTGELFFGEGSRLTVL.

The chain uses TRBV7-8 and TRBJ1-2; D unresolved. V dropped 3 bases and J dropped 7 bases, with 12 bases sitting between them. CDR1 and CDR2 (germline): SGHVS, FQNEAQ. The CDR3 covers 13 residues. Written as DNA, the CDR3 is TGTGCCAGCAGCTTCCTCGTCGGAACTGGCTACACCTTC. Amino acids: CASSFLVGTGYTF.

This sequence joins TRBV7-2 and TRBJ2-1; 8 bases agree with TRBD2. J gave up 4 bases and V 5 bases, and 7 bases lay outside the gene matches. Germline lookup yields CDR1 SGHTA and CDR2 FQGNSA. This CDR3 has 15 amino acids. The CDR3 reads CASSLGPGGYNEQFF. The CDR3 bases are TGTGCCAGCAGCCTGGGACCGGGAGGGTACAATGAGCAGTTCTTC.

The CDR3 spells CASSSDRQVFNTEAFF. CDR3 coding DNA: TGTGCCAGCAGTTCTGACCGACAGGTCTTTAACACTGAAGCTTTCTTT. The J gene is TRBJ1-1, the V gene TRBV28; D possibly corresponds to TRBD1 (6 bases). The CDR3 is 16 amino acids. CDR1 MDHEN and CDR2 SYDVKM come from the germline V gene. Between the trimmed V and J ends, which lost 4 bases and 2 bases, there was a span of 17 bases.

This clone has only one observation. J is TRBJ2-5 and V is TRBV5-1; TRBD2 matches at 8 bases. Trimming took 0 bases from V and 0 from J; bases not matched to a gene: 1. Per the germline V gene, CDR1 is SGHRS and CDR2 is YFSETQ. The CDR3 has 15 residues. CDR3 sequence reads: CASSLDSGDQETQYF. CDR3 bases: TGCGCCAGCAGCTTGGATAGCGGGGACCAAGAGACCCAGTACTTC.

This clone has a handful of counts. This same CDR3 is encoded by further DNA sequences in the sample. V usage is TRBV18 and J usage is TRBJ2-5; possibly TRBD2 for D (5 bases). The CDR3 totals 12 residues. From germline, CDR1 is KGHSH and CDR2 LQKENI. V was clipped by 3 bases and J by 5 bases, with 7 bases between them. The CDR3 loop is CASSPGGETQYF. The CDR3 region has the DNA TGTGCCAGCTCACCCGGCGGGGAGACCCAGTACTTC.

CDR3 DNA sequence: TGTGCCAGCAGCCCCGGGACTCAACTCAATGAGCAGTTCTTC. Protein: CASSPGTQLNEQFF. The chain employs TRBV7-2 and TRBJ2-1; possible D gene TRBD2, 6 bases. The length of the CDR3 is 14 residues. Trimming shortened V by 5 bases and J by 6 bases, and 14 bases separated the two germline ends. In germline, CDR1 is SGHTA, CDR2 FQGNSA.

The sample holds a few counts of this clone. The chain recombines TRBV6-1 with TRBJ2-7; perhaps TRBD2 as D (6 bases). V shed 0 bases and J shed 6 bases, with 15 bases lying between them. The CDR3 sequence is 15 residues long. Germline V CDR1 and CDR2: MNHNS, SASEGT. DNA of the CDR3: TGTGCCAGCAGTGAAGCGCGGGGACCCCCCGGCGAGCAGTACTTC. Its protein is CASSEARGPPGEQYF.

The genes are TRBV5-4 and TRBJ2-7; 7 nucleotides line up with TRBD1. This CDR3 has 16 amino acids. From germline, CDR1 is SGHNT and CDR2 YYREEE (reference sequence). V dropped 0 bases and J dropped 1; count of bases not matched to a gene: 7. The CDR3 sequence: CASSLGQGVFSYEQYF. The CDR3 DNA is TGTGCCAGCAGCTTGGGGCAGGGGGTTTTTTCCTACGAGCAGTACTTC.

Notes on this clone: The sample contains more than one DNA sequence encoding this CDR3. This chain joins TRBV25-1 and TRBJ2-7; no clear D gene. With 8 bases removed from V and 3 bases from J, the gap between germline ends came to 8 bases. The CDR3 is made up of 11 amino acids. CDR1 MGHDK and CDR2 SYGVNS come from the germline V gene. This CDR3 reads CASRRDYEQYF. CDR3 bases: TGTGCCAGCCGACGAGACTACGAGCAGTACTTC.

CDR3 sequence: CASSEGTGDSYEQYF. The CDR3 DNA sequence: TGTGCCAGCAGTGAGGGGACAGGGGATTCCTACGAGCAGTACTTC. The chain joins TRBV28 to TRBJ2-5, with TRBD1 matching over 10 bases. The end of the DNA fits TRBJ2-7 better, so the J call may be wrong. The CDR3 covers 15 residues. Germline V gives CDR1 MDHEN, CDR2 SYDVKM.